These 19 T cell receptor beta chains came from one sample sequenced in a study of blood T cells in healthy people across ages (dated by TCRdb to between 2014 and 2017). Libraries were made using 5' RACE. Sequencer: Illumina HiSeq 2500. A second PCR of about 7 to 12 cycles was run with a J-beta primer mix and a sample-barcoded 5' primer. TCRdb trimmed the raw reads at Q25, called clones with MiXCR and kept productive beta chains. Rows with one shared CDR3 protein collapse into an entry with the most common genes and DNA. The sample table shows around 1.5 million distinct CDR3 sequences, and 34% are seen once. The ten most abundant clones make up about 11% of the sample. Sequences were obtained from blood. These receptors all come from a woman aged 25 to 45 in good health.

The chain is built from TRBV20-1 and TRBJ1-2; D is unclear. From germline, CDR1 is DFQATT and CDR2 SNEGSKA (reference sequence). CDR3 length equals 15 residues. V gave up 3 bases and J gave up 4 bases, with 18 bases separating them. This CDR3 is CSASMWREGTYGYTF. In DNA, the CDR3 is TGCAGTGCTAGCATGTGGCGTGAGGGAACCTATGGCTACACCTTC.

This clonotype was seen only a few times. The chain combines TRBV4-2 with TRBJ1-1; possibly TRBD1 for D (5 bases). Trimming cost V 0 bases and J 7 bases, with 18 bases left between them. This CDR3 region has 16 residues. CDR1 is LGHNA, CDR2 YNFKEQ, per germline. The DNA of the CDR3 is TGTGCCAGCAGCCAAGATGAGGGAGCGGGGGGGTATGAAGCTTTCTTT. It specifies CASSQDEGAGGYEAFF.

This clonotype was detected many times. This chain links TRBV7-9 with TRBJ2-5; D ambiguous. The germline CDR1 and CDR2 sequences are SEHNR and FQNEAQ (reference sequence). The CDR3 consists of 13 residues. The V end was cut by 8 bases, the J end by 4 bases, with 14 bases between. The CDR3 protein is CASLLPWGETQYF. In nucleotides, the CDR3 is TGTGCCAGCCTTCTGCCCTGGGGAGAGACCCAGTACTTC.

This clonotype has more than one count but fewer than ten. The rearrangement uses TRBV20-1 and TRBJ2-3, with D perhaps TRBD2 (5 bases). The V end lost 3 bases, the J end lost 4 bases, and 11 bases lay between the germline ends. This CDR3 contains 13 residues. In germline, CDR1 is DFQATT, CDR2 SNEGSKA (reference sequence). The CDR3 DNA reads TGCAGTGCTAGCCTAACTAGTCCAGATACGCAGTATTTT. It encodes CSASLTSPDTQYF.

A few counts support this clonotype. The V and J genes are TRBV6-1 and TRBJ1-5; no clear D gene. The germline V and J ends were trimmed by 8 bases and 1 base, with 12 bases remaining between them. Germline-derived CDR1 and CDR2 are MNHNS and SASEGT. The CDR3 covers 14 residues. The CDR3: CASDRGGSNQPQHF. DNA of the CDR3: TGTGCCAGCGACCGGGGAGGAAGCAATCAGCCCCAGCATTTT.

This clonotype was counted a single time. This chain uses TRBV20-1 with TRBJ2-1, with 9 bases that match TRBD2. The CDR3 covers 15 residues. Germline CDR1 DFQATT, CDR2 SNEGSKA (reference sequence). The trim removed 8 bases at V and 5 bases at J, leaving 13 bases unmatched. As DNA, the CDR3 is TGCAGTCCCCTCGAGGCGGCGGGGGGGAACAATGAGCAGTTCTTC. This gives the protein CSPLEAAGGNNEQFF.

This clonotype was detected a few times. The rearrangement links TRBV5-1 to TRBJ1-1; 7 nucleotides line up with TRBD1. Germline V CDR1 and CDR2: SGHRS, YFSETQ. V shed 2 bases and J 5 bases; nucleotides not matched to a gene: 12. The CDR3 spans 16 residues. The CDR3 DNA follows: TGCGCCAGCAGCTTACAGGGGACATCATCAAGGACTGAAGCTTTCTTT. The encoded protein is CASSLQGTSSRTEAFF. Complete variable domain (other parts from reference TRBV5-1 and TRBJ1-1): KAGVTQTPRYLIKTRGQQVTLSCSPISGHRSVSWYQQTPGQGLQFLFEYFSETQRNKGNFPGRFSGRQFSNSRSEMNVSTLELGDSALYLCASSLQGTSSRTEAFFGQGTRLTVV.

The chain combines TRBV20-1 with TRBJ2-5; 7 nucleotides match TRBD2. The CDR3 contains 16 residues. Germline V gives CDR1 DFQATT, CDR2 SNEGSKA (reference sequence). V was pared by 1 base and J by 5 bases, with 13 bases of the junction left unmatched. The CDR3 region is CSARAREAGPGETQYF. The CDR3 DNA reads as TGCAGTGCTAGAGCGCGGGAAGCGGGGCCGGGTGAGACCCAGTACTTC.

This clonotype was found many times. V and J are TRBV20-1 and TRBJ2-5; tentatively, D is TRBD1 (5 bases). The CDR3 sequence is 13 residues long. Trimming shortened V by 1 base and J by 5 bases, and 11 bases separated the two germline ends. Germline CDR1 DFQATT, CDR2 SNEGSKA (reference sequence). The CDR3 coding sequence is TGCAGTGCTAGAGTTCCAGGGTGGGAGACCCAGTACTTC. Residues: CSARVPGWETQYF.

The CDR3 here is CASSYSASGGYGYTF. In DNA, the CDR3 is TGTGCCAGCAGTTACTCGGCCAGCGGAGGCTATGGCTACACCTTC. The gene calls are TRBV6-5 and TRBJ1-2; D is undetermined. The V and J ends lost 0 bases and 4 bases respectively, with 12 bases between them. CDR1 and CDR2 from the germline V gene are MNHEY and SVGAGI. The CDR3 covers 15 residues.

The gene calls are TRBV20-1 and TRBJ1-5, with no clear D. The V and J ends lost 3 bases and 0 bases respectively, with 15 bases between them. The CDR3 contains 16 residues. Per germline, CDR1 DFQATT and CDR2 SNEGSKA (reference sequence). The CDR3: CSASPTKSRSNQPQHF. Here the CDR3 DNA reads TGCAGTGCTAGCCCAACCAAATCTCGTAGCAATCAGCCCCAGCATTTT.

This clonotype has a count of ten or more. The rearrangement links TRBV5-8 to TRBJ1-2, with TRBD1 matching 7 bases. V trimming: 0 bases; J trimming: 4 bases; junction bases outside the gene matches: 3. This CDR3 is 14 amino acids long. In germline, CDR1 is SGHTS, CDR2 YDEGEE. CDR3 DNA sequence: TGTGCCAGCAGCTTGGGACAGGGACTCTATGGCTACACCTTC. This encodes CASSLGQGLYGYTF.

The rearrangement uses TRBV2 and TRBJ2-5; 8 positions match TRBD1. Germline V gene data show CDR1 as SNHLY and CDR2 as FYNNEI. This CDR3 is 17 amino acids long. Trimming cost V 1 base and J 4 bases; bases outside gene matches: 11. DNA of the CDR3: TGTGCCAGCAGTGAAGGGGCAGGGGGCGCGTGGGGAGAGACCCAGTACTTC. Protein: CASSEGAGGAWGETQYF.

This clonotype appeared a single time. The rearrangement uses TRBV4-1 and TRBJ2-2, with 7 bases identical to TRBD2. Germline V lookup: CDR1 MGHRA, CDR2 YSYEKL. The CDR3 is 16 residues long. V lost 4 bases to trimming and J lost 4 bases; unmatched junction nucleotides: 9. CDR3 sequence reads: CASSPRSGGGTGELFF. CDR3 sequence (DNA): TGCGCCAGCAGCCCCCGATCTGGCGGGGGCACCGGGGAGCTGTTTTTT.

This clonotype was detected only a few times. The gene calls are TRBV16 and TRBJ1-4; 8 bases align to TRBD1. Germline-derived CDR1 and CDR2 are KGHSY and FQNENV. The CDR3 sequence is 15 residues long. The V segment lost 0 bases and the J segment 8 bases; nucleotides outside the gene matches: 5. The CDR3 here is CASSQSQTGAEKLFF. The CDR3 region has the DNA TGTGCCAGCAGCCAATCCCAGACAGGGGCGGAAAAACTGTTTTTT.

This rearrangement joins TRBV27 to TRBJ2-3, with D unclear. The CDR3 runs 15 residues. CDR1 and CDR2 (germline): MNHEY, SMNVEV (reference sequence). Deletions cut 8 bases from V and 0 bases from J, with 15 bases between. DNA for the CDR3: TGTGCCAGCTCCTCTAGGGCTTTTAGCACAGATACGCAGTATTTT. The encoded protein is CASSSRAFSTDTQYF.

The chain has TRBV6-5 and TRBJ1-1, with 7 bases that match TRBD1. This CDR3 is built from 16 residues. The junction had 9 bases not matched to a gene; V was cut back by 0 bases and J by 5 bases. Germline CDR1 is MNHEY and CDR2 is SVGAGI. The CDR3 region is CASSYSLNRGGTEAFF. CDR3 bases: TGTGCCAGCAGTTACTCGCTTAACAGGGGAGGGACTGAAGCTTTCTTT.

This clonotype was counted only a few times. CDR3 residues: CASTKGAGVGNEQFF. CDR3 nucleotides: TGTGCCAGCACCAAAGGAGCGGGGGTCGGCAATGAGCAGTTCTTC. The chain employs TRBV6-5 and TRBJ2-1; 8 bases are a match to TRBD2. V lost 7 bases to trimming and J lost 6 bases; unmatched junction nucleotides: 11. The CDR3 length is 15 residues. Germline CDR1 and CDR2: MNHEY and SVGAGI.

This sequence joins TRBV10-2 and TRBJ1-5, with D hard to call. CDR1 WSHSY and CDR2 SAAADI come from the germline V gene. V was clipped by 4 bases and J by 5 bases, with 12 bases between them. The CDR3 sequence is 14 residues long. CDR3 nucleotides: TGCGCCAGCAGTGGGTCCGTTGGTTATCAGCCCCAGCATTTT. It is translated as CASSGSVGYQPQHF.